This T cell receptor (beta chain) comes out of a study of blood T cell repertoires in COVID-19. On the study more broadly: Material from acute and convalescent COVID-19 was sourced from the United States, Italy and Spain. Nucleic acid was either cDNA or gDNA, and it came from T cells, B-cell-depleted T cells, or PBMCs.

Assay: immunoSEQ multiplex PCR; the TCRdb copy retains only in-frame clones and omits some. The sample carries 130,000 to 150,000 clones, 70% to 90% recorded once. Trimming pared 2 bases from V and 3 bases from J, leaving 16 bases between. Germline CDR1 KGHSH, CDR2 LQKENI. The CDR3 is made up of 16 amino acids. The sample taken for sequencing was peripheral blood. The chain has TRBV18 and TRBJ1-1, with a weak D call TRBD1 (6 bases). The source of this sequence is a woman between 55 and 75 years old with COVID-19, enrolled during active disease. The CDR3 DNA follows: TGTGCCAGCTCACCAATTTATGACAGGTTATACACTGAAGCTTTCTTT. The encoded protein is CASSPIYDRLYTEAFF.